The following is a T cell receptor (beta chain) sequence with its context. Germline V CDR1 and CDR2: KGHSH, LQKENI. The CDR3 extends over 17 amino acids. Trimming at V came to 1 base and at J to 5 bases, leaving 12 bases not matched to a gene. The sample originates from a study of blood T cell repertoires in COVID-19. Profiling relied on immunoSEQ multiplex PCR, and the TCRdb table lists in-frame clones only, not all of them. This sample has under 45,000 clones, with 80% to 90% found just once. The TCR sequence derives from a man of 80 years or more with active COVID-19. Sequencing input: peripheral blood. V gene TRBV18 combines with J gene TRBJ2-5; 8 bases fit TRBD2. CDR3 loop: CASSPRGRLPRLETQYF. In nucleotides, the CDR3 is TGTGCCAGCTCACCACGCGGGAGGCTACCCCGGTTGGAGACCCAGTACTTC.